This T cell receptor (beta chain) was captured in a study of T cells in Graves' hyperthyroidism and ophthalmopathy. What was amplified from RNA transcripts were TCR beta CDR3 regions. TCR CDR3 regions were first amplified by RT-PCR with HTBI primers. TCRdb reprocessed the multiplex PCR reads with MiXCR, giving one entry per CDR3 protein. In the table there are 500,000 to 550,000 distinct CDR3 sequences, around 20% of which are singletons. This clonotype was seen many times. V was clipped by 6 bases and J by 2 bases; unmatched bases: 7. The germline V gene encodes CDR1 SNHLY and CDR2 FYNNEI. The CDR3 totals 15 residues.

The sequence was collected from a man aged 18 to 29 with Graves' hyperthyroidism. The V gene is TRBV2, the J gene TRBJ2-7, with 10 bases identical to TRBD1. Input material: blood. In DNA, the CDR3 is TGTGCCAGCAGCTACGGACAGGGGGGCACCTACGAGCAGTACTTC. Translation gives CASSYGQGGTYEQYF. Combining the CDR3 with reference TRBV2 and TRBJ2-7 gives the whole variable domain EPEVTQTPSHQVTQMGQEVILRCVPISNHLYFYWYRQILGQKVEFLVSFYNNEISEKSEIFDDQFSVERPDGSNFTLKIRSTKLEDSAMYFCASSYGQGGTYEQYFGPGTRLTVT.